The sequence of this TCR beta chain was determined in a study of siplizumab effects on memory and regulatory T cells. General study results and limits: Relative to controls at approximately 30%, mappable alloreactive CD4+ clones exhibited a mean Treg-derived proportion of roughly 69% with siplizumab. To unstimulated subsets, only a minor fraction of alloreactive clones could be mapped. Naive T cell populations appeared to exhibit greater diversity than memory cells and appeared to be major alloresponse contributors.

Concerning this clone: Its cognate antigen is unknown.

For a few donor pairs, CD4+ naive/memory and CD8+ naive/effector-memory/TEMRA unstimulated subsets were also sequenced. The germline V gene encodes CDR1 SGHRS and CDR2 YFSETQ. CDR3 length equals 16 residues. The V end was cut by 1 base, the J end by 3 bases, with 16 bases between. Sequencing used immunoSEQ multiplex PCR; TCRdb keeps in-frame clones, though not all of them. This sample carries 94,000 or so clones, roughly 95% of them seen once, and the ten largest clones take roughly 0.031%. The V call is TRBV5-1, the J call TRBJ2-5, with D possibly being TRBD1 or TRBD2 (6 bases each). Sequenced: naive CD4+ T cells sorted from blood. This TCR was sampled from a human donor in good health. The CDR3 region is CASSLLRGQVKETQYF. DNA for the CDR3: TGCGCCAGCAGCTTGTTACGGGGGCAGGTCAAAGAGACCCAGTACTTC.